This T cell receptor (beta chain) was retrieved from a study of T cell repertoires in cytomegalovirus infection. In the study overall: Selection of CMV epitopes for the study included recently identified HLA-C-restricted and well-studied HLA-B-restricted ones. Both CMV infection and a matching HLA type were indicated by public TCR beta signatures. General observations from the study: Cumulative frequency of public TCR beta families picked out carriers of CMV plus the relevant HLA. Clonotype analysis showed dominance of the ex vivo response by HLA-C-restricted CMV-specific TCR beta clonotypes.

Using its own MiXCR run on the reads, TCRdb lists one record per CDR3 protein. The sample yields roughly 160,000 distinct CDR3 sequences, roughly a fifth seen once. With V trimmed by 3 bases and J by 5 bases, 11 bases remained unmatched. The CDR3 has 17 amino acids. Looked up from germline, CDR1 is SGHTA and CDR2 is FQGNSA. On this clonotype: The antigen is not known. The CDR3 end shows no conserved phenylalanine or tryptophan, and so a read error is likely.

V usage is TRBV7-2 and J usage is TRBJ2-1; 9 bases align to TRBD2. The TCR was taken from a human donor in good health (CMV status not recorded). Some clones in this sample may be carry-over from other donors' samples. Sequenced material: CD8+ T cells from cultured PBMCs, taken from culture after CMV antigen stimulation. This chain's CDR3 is CASSFSLSGLANNEQFS. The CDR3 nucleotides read TGTGCCAGCAGCTTTTCTCTCTCGGGACTAGCCAACAATGAGCAGTTCTCC.